One sample yielded the 21 T cell receptor beta chains listed below, sequenced in a study of shared clonotypes between healthy human individuals. Some clones are missing from TCRdb's copy, which holds only in-frame ones; the method was immunoSEQ multiplex PCR. The repertoire holds roughly 1,600,000 clones, about 98.5% seen once, with about 0.4% in the top ten. The source material was naive CD4+ T cells sorted from blood. As for subset: CD45RA+ positively selected. Source of these receptors: a man younger than 45 in good health.

The genes are TRBV18 and TRBJ1-5; 9 bases match TRBD1. Looked up from germline, CDR1 is KGHSH and CDR2 is LQKENI. The junction had 3 bases not matched to a gene; V was cut back by 2 bases and J by 4 bases. This CDR3 is built from 15 residues. The DNA for the CDR3 is TGTGCCAGCTCACCAACAGGGGGCCTGAATCAGCCCCAGCATTTT. It is translated as CASSPTGGLNQPQHF.

V is TRBV19 and J is TRBJ2-5, with TRBD2 matching 7 bases. The germline V gene has CDR1 LNHDA and CDR2 SQIVND (reference sequence). This CDR3 contains 15 residues. With V trimmed by 1 base and J by 2 bases, 4 bases remained unmatched. Written as DNA, the CDR3 is TGTGCCAGTAGTATAGGTGGGACTACACAAGAGACCCAGTACTTC. The encoded protein is CASSIGGTTQETQYF.

The J gene is TRBJ2-7, the V gene TRBV7-2; D unresolved. This CDR3 region has 13 residues. V lost 1 base and J lost 6, with 10 bases in between. The V gene's germline CDR1 is SGHTA and CDR2 FQGNSA. The CDR3 is CASSLEWVAEQYF. In nucleotides, the CDR3 is TGTGCCAGCAGCTTAGAGTGGGTAGCCGAGCAGTACTTC.

The chain recombines TRBV7-8 with TRBJ2-7; 9 bases are a match to TRBD2. J gave up 1 base and V 1 base, and 11 bases lay outside the gene matches. Germline CDR1 is SGHVS and CDR2 is FQNEAQ. There are 18 residues in the CDR3. The CDR3 is CASSLDRLAGKPSYEQYF. The CDR3 bases are TGTGCCAGCAGCTTAGATCGGCTAGCGGGAAAGCCATCCTACGAGCAGTACTTC.

The J gene is TRBJ2-3, the V gene TRBV5-4, with D hard to call. Per the germline V gene, CDR1 is SGHNT and CDR2 is YYREEE (reference sequence). The CDR3 is made up of 13 amino acids. Trimming took 1 base from V and 3 from J, leaving 6 bases between them. CDR3 nucleotides: TGTGCCAGCAGCTTGCTACCAACAGATACGCAGTATTTT. It yields the protein CASSLLPTDTQYF. Full variable domain (remainder filled in from reference TRBV5-4 and TRBJ2-3): ETGVTQSPTHLIKTRGQQVTLRCSSQSGHNTVSWYQQALGQGPQFIFQYYREEENGRGNFPPRFSGLQFPNYSSELNVNALELDDSALYLCASSLLPTDTQYFGPGTRLTVL.

The chain employs TRBV19 and TRBJ1-2, with D maybe TRBD1 (6 bases). The CDR3 is 14 residues long. V was cut by 3 bases and J by 3 bases, with 11 bases left in between. CDR1 and CDR2 from the germline V gene are LNHDA and SQIVND (reference sequence). The CDR3 sequence: CASSMRGADYGYTF. CDR3 nucleotides: TGTGCCAGTAGTATGCGGGGGGCGGACTATGGCTACACCTTC. Full variable domain (remainder filled in from reference TRBV19 and TRBJ1-2): DGGITQSPKYLFRKEGQNVTLSCEQNLNHDAMYWYRQDPGQGLRLIYYSQIVNDFQKGDIAEGYSVSREKKESFPLTVTSAQKNPTAFYLCASSMRGADYGYTFGSGTRLTVV.

The chain links TRBV7-9 to TRBJ2-5; 7 bases fit TRBD2. The J call may be faulty, since TRBJ2-7 better matches the DNA end. Germline V gives CDR1 SEHNR, CDR2 FQNEAQ (reference sequence). The CDR3 extends over 14 amino acids. CDR3 bases: TGTGCCAGCAGCTTAACGACTAGCCGCTACGAGCAGTACTTC. Translated: CASSLTTSRYEQYF.

The genes are TRBV25-1 and TRBJ2-5; D not certain. Trimming removed 6 bases from V and 5 bases from J, with 13 bases in between. From germline, CDR1 is MGHDK and CDR2 SYGVNS. The CDR3 totals 13 residues. In nucleotides, the CDR3 is TGTGCCAGCAGCCCCCCGGCCCGGGAGACCCAGTACTTC. The encoded protein is CASSPPARETQYF.

The gene calls are TRBV28 and TRBJ2-1; D is perhaps TRBD1 (7 bases). The CDR3 has 18 residues. Germline loops: CDR1 MDHEN, CDR2 SYDVKM. The V end lost 6 bases, the J end lost 9 bases, and 30 bases lay between the germline ends. The CDR3 nucleotides read TGTGCCAGCAGCCTAAACACAGGGGTAGCGGAACTCGGGGTTGAGCAGTTCTTC. Translation gives CASSLNTGVAELGVEQFF.

This sequence joins TRBV2 and TRBJ2-2, with D possibly being TRBD1 or TRBD2 (5 bases each). Germline V lookup: CDR1 SNHLY, CDR2 FYNNEI. The CDR3 contains 16 residues. V lost 2 bases and J 7 bases, leaving 17 bases between the germline ends. Here the CDR3 DNA reads TGTGCCAGCAGTGAACAGGGTGTGGGGGTAGGCGGGGAGCTGTTTTTT. Translated: CASSEQGVGVGGELFF.

The rearrangement links TRBV19 to TRBJ1-5; TRBD1 agrees at 10 bases. Unmatched junction bases numbered 9, after V lost 6 bases and J lost 7 bases. The germline V gene has CDR1 LNHDA and CDR2 SQIVND (reference sequence). CDR3 length equals 15 residues. The CDR3 DNA reads as TGTGCCAGTAGCATCCGACAGGGGGCCAAACAGCCCCAGCATTTT. It specifies CASSIRQGAKQPQHF.

This clone was observed once. The gene calls are TRBV18 and TRBJ1-4; possibly TRBD1 for D (5 bases). The length of the CDR3 is 14 residues. Germline values: CDR1 KGHSH, CDR2 LQKENI. V shed 6 bases and J shed 8 bases, with 16 bases lying between them. The CDR3 protein is CASSAGTGREKLFF. The DNA for the CDR3 is TGTGCCAGCTCCGCCGGGACTGGTAGGGAAAAACTGTTTTTT.

This clone came up once. The genes are TRBV6-6 and TRBJ2-1; a weak D match, TRBD1 (5 bases). Germline CDR1 MNHNY, CDR2 SVGAGI (reference sequence). V was cut by 2 bases and J by 3 bases, with 11 bases left in between. The CDR3 extends over 15 amino acids. The CDR3 loop is CASSYAGIGYNEQFF. CDR3 nucleotide sequence: TGTGCCAGCAGTTACGCAGGGATCGGCTACAATGAGCAGTTCTTC.

The chain carries TRBV5-5 and TRBJ2-1; no reliable D call. The length of the CDR3 is 16 residues. V was trimmed by 0 bases and J by 4 bases, leaving 14 bases between them. Per the germline V gene, CDR1 is SGHKS and CDR2 is YYEKEE (reference sequence). The CDR3 reads CASSLGGEIGYNEQFF. The CDR3 bases are TGTGCCAGCAGCTTGGGAGGTGAAATCGGGTACAATGAGCAGTTCTTC.

This chain uses TRBV21-1 with TRBJ2-4; the D segment call TRBD1 is taken from the table without a DNA check. TRBV21-1 is a pseudogene. The CDR3 runs to 16 residues. The CDR3 bases are TGTGCCAGCAGCAAAAATGGATTACTGCTCGGGACAGCTAGATTCTTC. The encoded protein is CASSKNGLLLGTARFF.

The chain combines TRBV30 with TRBJ2-3; TRBD2 matches 12 bases. Germline lookup yields CDR1 GTSNPN and CDR2 SVGIG (reference sequence). This CDR3 is 17 amino acids long. The V gene end was trimmed by 0 bases and the J gene end by 1 base; junction bases not matched to a gene: 5. CDR3 nucleotides: TGTGCCTGGAGTGTTCTAGCGGGAGGGCGGGGCACAGATACGCAGTATTTT. It specifies CAWSVLAGGRGTDTQYF.

The rearrangement links TRBV11-2 to TRBJ2-1, with 8 bases lining up with TRBD2. CDR3 length: 16 residues. J was trimmed by 5 bases and V by 0 bases; bases with no gene match: 6. Germline CDR1 reads SGHAT; CDR2 reads FQNNGV. The CDR3 here is CASSLEARGRNNEQFF. CDR3 bases: TGTGCCAGCAGCTTAGAGGCTCGCGGGAGGAACAATGAGCAGTTCTTC.

Concerning this clone: Other DNA sequences of this sample code for an identical CDR3. V and J are TRBV5-1 and TRBJ2-3, with D tentatively TRBD2 (5 bases). CDR3 size: 14 residues. Trimming removed 0 bases from V and 3 bases from J, with 8 bases in between. Germline V lookup: CDR1 SGHRS, CDR2 YFSETQ. CDR3 protein: CASSLAPGTDTQYF. The CDR3 nucleotides are TGCGCCAGCAGCTTGGCCCCGGGGACAGATACGCAGTATTTT.

The chain combines TRBV7-3 with TRBJ2-2; D is uncertain. This CDR3 is 11 amino acids long. Trimming took 8 bases from V and 5 from J, leaving 6 bases between them. The germline gives CDR1 SGHTA, CDR2 FQGTGA. The CDR3 reads CASGETGELFF. Written as DNA, the CDR3 is TGTGCCAGCGGGGAAACCGGGGAGCTGTTTTTT.

The genes are TRBV27 and TRBJ2-1; weak D call: TRBD2 (5 bases). The germline V gene encodes CDR1 MNHEY and CDR2 SMNVEV (reference sequence). The V gene lost 5 bases and the J gene lost 10 bases, with 18 bases spanning the gap. The CDR3 runs to 14 residues. In DNA, the CDR3 is TGTGCCAGCAGTCTAGAACACCGAGCGGCAGAGCAGTTCTTC. Translation: CASSLEHRAAEQFF.

This chain uses TRBV28 with TRBJ1-2, with 7 bases fitting TRBD1. Germline V gene sequence: CDR1 MDHEN, CDR2 SYDVKM. V shed 8 bases, J shed 3 bases, and the junction held 9 bases outside the gene matches. CDR3 size: 14 residues. CDR3 sequence: CASARYRGDYGYTF. The CDR3 DNA reads TGTGCCAGCGCGCGTTACAGGGGAGACTATGGCTACACCTTC.